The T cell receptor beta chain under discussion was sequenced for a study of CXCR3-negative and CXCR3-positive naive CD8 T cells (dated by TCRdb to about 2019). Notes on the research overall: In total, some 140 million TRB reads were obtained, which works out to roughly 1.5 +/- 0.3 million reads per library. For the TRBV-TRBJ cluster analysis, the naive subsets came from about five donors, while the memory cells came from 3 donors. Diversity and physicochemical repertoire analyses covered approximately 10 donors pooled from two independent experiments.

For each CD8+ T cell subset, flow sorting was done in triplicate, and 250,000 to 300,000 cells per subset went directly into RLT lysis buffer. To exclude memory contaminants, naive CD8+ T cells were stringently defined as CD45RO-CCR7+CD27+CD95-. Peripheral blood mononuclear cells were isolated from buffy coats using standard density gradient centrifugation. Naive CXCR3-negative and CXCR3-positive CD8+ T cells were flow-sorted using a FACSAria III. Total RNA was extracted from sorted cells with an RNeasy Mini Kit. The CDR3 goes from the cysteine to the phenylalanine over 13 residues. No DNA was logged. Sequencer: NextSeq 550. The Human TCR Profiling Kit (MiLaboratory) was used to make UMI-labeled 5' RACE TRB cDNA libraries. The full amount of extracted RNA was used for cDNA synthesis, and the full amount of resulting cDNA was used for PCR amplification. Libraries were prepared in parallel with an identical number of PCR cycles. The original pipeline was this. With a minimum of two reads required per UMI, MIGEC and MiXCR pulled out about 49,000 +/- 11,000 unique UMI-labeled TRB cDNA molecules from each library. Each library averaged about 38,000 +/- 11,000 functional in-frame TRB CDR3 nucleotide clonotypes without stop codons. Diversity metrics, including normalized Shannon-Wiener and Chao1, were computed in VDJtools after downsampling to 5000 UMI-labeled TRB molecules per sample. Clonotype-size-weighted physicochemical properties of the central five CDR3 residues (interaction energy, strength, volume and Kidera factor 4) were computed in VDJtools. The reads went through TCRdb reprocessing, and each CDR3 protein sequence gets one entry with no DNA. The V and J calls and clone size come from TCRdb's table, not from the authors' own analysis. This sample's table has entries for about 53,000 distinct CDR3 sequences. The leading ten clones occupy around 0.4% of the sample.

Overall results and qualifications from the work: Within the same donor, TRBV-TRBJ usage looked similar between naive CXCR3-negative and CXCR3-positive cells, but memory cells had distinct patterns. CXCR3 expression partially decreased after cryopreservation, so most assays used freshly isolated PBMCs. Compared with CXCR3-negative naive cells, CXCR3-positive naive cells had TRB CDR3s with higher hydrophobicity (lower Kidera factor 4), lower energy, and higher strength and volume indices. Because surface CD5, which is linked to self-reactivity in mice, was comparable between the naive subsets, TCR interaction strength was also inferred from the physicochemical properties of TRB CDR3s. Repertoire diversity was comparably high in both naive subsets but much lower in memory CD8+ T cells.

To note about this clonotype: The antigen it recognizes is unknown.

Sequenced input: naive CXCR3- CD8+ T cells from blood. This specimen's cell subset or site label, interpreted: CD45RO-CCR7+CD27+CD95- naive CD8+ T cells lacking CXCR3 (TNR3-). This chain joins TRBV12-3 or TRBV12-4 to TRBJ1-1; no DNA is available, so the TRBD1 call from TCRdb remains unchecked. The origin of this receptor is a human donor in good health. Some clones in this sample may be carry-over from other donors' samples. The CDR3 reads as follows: CASIPLAGGKAFF.